This T cell receptor (beta chain) was identified in a study of human T cells and chemical hapten exposure. TCRdb re-called the RACE reads with MiXCR, one entry per CDR3 protein. The top ten hold about 8.2% of the sample, which has a few hundred thousand distinct CDR3 sequences, over 5% seen once. Concerning this clonotype itself: What it binds is not known.

The V segment lost 2 bases and the J segment 6 bases; nucleotides outside the gene matches: 9. Germline V gene sequence: CDR1 MDHEN, CDR2 SYDVKM. The CDR3 sequence is 17 residues long. Study observations and caveats: Significantly more large CDR3 similarity clusters arose among expanded TCRs than among controls.

Documented time point: pre-sensitization, week 0. Treatment given: therapeutic diphenylcyclopropenone sensitization with weekly scalp DPC. The chain links TRBV28 to TRBJ2-3, with 12 bases fitting TRBD2. The source material was whole blood, sampled in connection with sensitization to the hapten diphenylcyclopropenone (DPC). The receptor's source is a woman aged 18-29 years with alopecia areata. Some clones in this sample may be carry-over from other donors' samples. Written as DNA, the CDR3 is TGTGCCAGCAGTTTAGAACTAGCGGGGGGCGTAATGGATACGCAGTATTTT. Encoded protein: CASSLELAGGVMDTQYF.